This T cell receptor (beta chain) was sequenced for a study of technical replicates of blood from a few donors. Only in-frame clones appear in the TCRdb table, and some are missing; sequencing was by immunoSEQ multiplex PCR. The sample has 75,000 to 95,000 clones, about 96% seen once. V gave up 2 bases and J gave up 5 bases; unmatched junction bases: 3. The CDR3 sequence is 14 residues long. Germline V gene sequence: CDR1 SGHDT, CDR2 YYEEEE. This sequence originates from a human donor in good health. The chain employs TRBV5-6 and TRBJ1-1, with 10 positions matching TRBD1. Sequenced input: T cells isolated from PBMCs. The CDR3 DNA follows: TGTGCCAGCAGCTTTGGGACAGGGGTAACTGAAGCTTTCTTT. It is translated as CASSFGTGVTEAFF.